This TCR beta chain derives from a study of T cells in tuberculosis. Study in general: IGRA-negative adolescents, IGRA-positive adolescents with latent tuberculosis and adults with active tuberculosis formed this South African cohort.

Clones were sequenced by immunoSEQ multiplex PCR, and TCRdb holds only the in-frame ones, with some missing. The sample contains thousands of clones, approximately 95% of which appear only once. Each patient had positive sputum smear microscopy and/or positive culture. From germline, CDR1 is MNHEY and CDR2 SVGAGI. The J segment lost 3 bases and the V segment lost 4 bases, leaving 1 base of the junction unmatched. The CDR3 runs 14 residues. Sequencing used PBMCs. The sequence came from an adult with tuberculosis. The chain combines TRBV6-5 with TRBJ1-1; TRBD1 matches 11 bases. The CDR3 nucleotides read TGTGCCAGCAGTTGGGGACAGGGGGACACTGAAGCTTTCTTT. Translated, it gives CASSWGQGDTEAFF.